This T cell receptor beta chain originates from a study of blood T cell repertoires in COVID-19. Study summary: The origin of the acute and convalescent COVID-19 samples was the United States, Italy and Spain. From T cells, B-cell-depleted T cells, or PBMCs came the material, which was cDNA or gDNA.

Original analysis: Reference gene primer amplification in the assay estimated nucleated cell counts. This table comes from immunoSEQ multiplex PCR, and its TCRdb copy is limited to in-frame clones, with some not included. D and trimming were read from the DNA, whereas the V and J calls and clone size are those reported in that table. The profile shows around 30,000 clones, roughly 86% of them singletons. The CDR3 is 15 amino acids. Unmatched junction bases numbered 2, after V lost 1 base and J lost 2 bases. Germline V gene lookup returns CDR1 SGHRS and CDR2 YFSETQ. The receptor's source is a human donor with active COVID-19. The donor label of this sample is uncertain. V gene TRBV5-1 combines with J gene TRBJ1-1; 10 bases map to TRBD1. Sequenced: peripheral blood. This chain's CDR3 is CASSLWDRGNTEAFF. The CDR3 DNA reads TGCGCCAGCAGCTTGTGGGACAGGGGTAACACTGAAGCTTTCTTT.